The rows below give T cell receptor beta chains drawn from one sample of a study of CD8+CD57+ T cells in acquired aplastic anemia. TCRdb re-derived calls from the reads in MiXCR, one entry per CDR3 protein. Of fewer than 200,000 distinct CDR3 sequences listed, around 48% are singletons. Source material: sorted CD4+, CD8+, or CD8+CD57+ T cells (not recorded which) from PBMCs. Receptor source: a human donor with aplastic anemia. CDR3s include the opening cysteine and the closing phenylalanine or tryptophan. A D gene is named only where the DNA matches it firmly. Clone size is shown for a subset of rows, as once, few, many or a class of expanded clone.

clone size	D gene	V gene	J gene	CDR3 protein	CDR3 DNA
many	TRBD1	TRBV18	TRBJ2-7	CASSPLGQVYEQYF	TGTGCCAGCTCACCCCTCGGACAGGTTTACGAGCAGTACTTC
.	TRBD1	TRBV19	TRBJ1-5	CASSFSQTGNQPQHF	TGTGCCAGTAGTTTCTCCCAGACAGGGAATCAGCCCCAGCATTTT
.	TRBD1	TRBV25-1	TRBJ2-7	CASSPPPDRGINGQYF	TGTGCCAGCAGTCCGCCCCCCGACAGGGGCATCAACGGGCAGTACTTC
.	.	TRBV2	TRBJ2-7	CASSVSATYEQYF	TGTGCCAGCAGTGTCTCAGCAACCTACGAGCAGTACTTC
once	.	TRBV10-3	TRBJ2-2	CAISEGREEDTGELFF	TGTGCCATCAGTGAGGGCAGGGAGGAGGACACCGGGGAGCTGTTTTTT
.	.	TRBV12-5	TRBJ1-5	CASGLVIQGGGQPQHF	TGTGCTAGTGGTTTGGTGATACAGGGAGGTGGGCAGCCCCAGCATTTT
few	.	TRBV7-6	TRBJ1-4	CASSWQGKGKKLFF	TGTGCCAGCAGCTGGCAGGGGAAGGGGAAAAAGCTGTTTTTT
.	.	TRBV2	TRBJ1-2	CASSEAFSYGYTF	TGTGCCAGCAGTGAAGCCTTCAGCTATGGCTACACCTTC
many	.	TRBV20-1	TRBJ1-3	CSARDGEGPLDF	TGCAGTGCTAGAGATGGTGAGGGACCTCTTGATTTT
.	.	TRBV2	TRBJ1-1	CASSFGPEAFF	TGTGCCAGCAGTTTTGGACCTGAAGCTTTCTTT
.	.	TRBV10-3	TRBJ2-1	CAIRLELYNEQFF	TGTGCCATCCGTTTAGAACTATACAATGAGCAGTTCTTC
many	.	TRBV6-2/TRBV6-3	TRBJ2-5	CASSYKHSSSETQYF	TGTGCCAGCAGTTACAAACACTCCTCGTCGGAGACCCAGTACTTC
many	.	TRBV9	TRBJ1-1	CASSVVGGARALNTEAFF	TGTGCCAGCAGCGTAGTGGGTGGAGCGAGGGCCCTGAACACTGAAGCTTTCTTT
.	.	TRBV20-1	TRBJ2-5	CSAPLQGRETQYF	TGCAGTGCTCCCTTACAGGGACGAGAGACCCAGTACTTC
many	.	TRBV7-9	TRBJ2-5	CASPPPGTDREGQYF	TGTGCCAGCCCCCCCCCGGGGACAGACAGGGAGGGCCAGTACTTC
.	.	TRBV7-9	TRBJ1-1	CASSSRERAFF	TGTGCCAGCAGCTCGAGGGAGAGGGCTTTCTTT
.	.	TRBV10-3	TRBJ1-6	CATGETTSPSPLHF	TGTGCCACGGGGGAAACAACCTCTCCTTCACCCCTCCACTTT
.	.	TRBV11-2	TRBJ2-3	CASSLSSLGTDTQYF	TGTGCCAGCAGCTTGTCTAGCTTGGGCACAGATACGCAGTATTTT
many	.	TRBV5-6	TRBJ2-5	CASSGGTASQETQYF	TGTGCCAGCAGCGGAGGGACAGCTTCCCAAGAGACCCAGTACTTC
few	TRBD1	TRBV27	TRBJ2-7	CASRERGQVAGYEQYF	TGTGCCAGCAGGGAACGGGGACAGGTCGCGGGATACGAGCAGTACTTC
.	.	TRBV4-2	TRBJ2-2	CASSPFGGGGTGELFF	TGTGCCAGCAGCCCTTTCGGGGGCGGGGGAACCGGGGAGCTGTTTTTT
.	.	TRBV19	TRBJ2-1	CASSSGADMGEQFF	TGTGCCAGTAGTAGCGGCGCCGACATGGGTGAGCAGTTCTTC
.	TRBD2	TRBV10-3	TRBJ2-3	CAISGYSRGGGDTQYF	TGTGCCATCAGTGGGTACTCGCGGGGGGGCGGGGATACGCAGTATTTT
.	.	TRBV7-9	TRBJ2-7	CASRFSGAHEQYF	TGTGCCAGCAGATTCTCAGGAGCGCACGAGCAGTACTTC
.	.	TRBV25-1	TRBJ2-2	CASTGGGRHTGELFF	TGTGCCAGCACCGGCGGTGGGCGGCACACCGGGGAGCTGTTTTTT
.	TRBD2	TRBV24-1	TRBJ2-5	CATVVGRGETQYF	TGTGCCACCGTCGTCGGGAGGGGAGAGACCCAGTACTTC
.	.	TRBV5-5	TRBJ2-7	CASSLAMNGYEQYF	TGTGCCAGCAGCTTGGCCATGAACGGCTACGAGCAGTACTTC
.	.	TRBV7-6	TRBJ2-3	CASTRTDTQYF	TGTGCCAGCACCCGAACAGATACGCAGTATTTT
many	.	TRBV9	TRBJ1-1	CASSDLGPNTEAFF	TGTGCCAGCAGCGATCTGGGACCGAACACTGAAGCTTTCTTT
.	.	TRBV7-9	TRBJ2-3	CASSRTQRDTQYF	TGTGCCAGCAGCAGGACCCAACGAGATACGCAGTATTTT
many	.	TRBV10-3	TRBJ1-3	CAIRGPPGNTIYF	TGTGCCATCAGAGGGCCCCCTGGAAACACCATATATTTT